This T cell receptor (beta chain) was profiled in a study of radiotherapy plus CTLA-4 blockade in lung cancer. Study context: Objective responses were recorded in around 18% of patients, with disease control recorded in around 30%. Study-wide findings and caveats: Once radiotherapy plus ipilimumab had been given, TCR clones derived from tumor expanded in blood.

TCRdb's copy holds only in-frame clones and misses some; the assay was immunoSEQ multiplex PCR. The top ten clones hold roughly 25% of a sample with some 41,000 clones, roughly 67% of them seen once. In its sample, this clone was seen once. What it recognizes is unknown. This TCR was recovered from a human donor with non-small cell lung cancer who had a partial response to radiotherapy plus ipilimumab. Material: peripheral blood, obtained from a patient treated with radiotherapy plus ipilimumab.

CDR3 coding DNA: TGCAGCGCCGGGACAGACTATGGCTACACCTTC. Protein: CSAGTDYGYTF. The genes are TRBV29-1 and TRBJ1-2; 7 positions agree with TRBD1. Germline CDR1 reads SQVTM; CDR2 reads ANQGSEA. CDR3 size: 11 residues. V lost 7 bases, J lost 3 bases, and 2 bases stayed unmatched.